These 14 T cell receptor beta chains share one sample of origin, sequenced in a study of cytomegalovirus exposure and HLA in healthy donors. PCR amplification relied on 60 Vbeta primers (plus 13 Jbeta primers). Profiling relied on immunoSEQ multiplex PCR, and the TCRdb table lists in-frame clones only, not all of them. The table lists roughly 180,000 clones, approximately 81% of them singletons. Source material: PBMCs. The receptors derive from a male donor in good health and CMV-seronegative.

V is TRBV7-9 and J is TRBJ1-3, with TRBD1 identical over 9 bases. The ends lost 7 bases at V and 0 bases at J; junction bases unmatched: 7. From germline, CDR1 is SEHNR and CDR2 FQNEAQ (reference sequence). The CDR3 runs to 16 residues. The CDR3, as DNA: TGTGCCAGCACCACCGGGACAGGGAGCTCTGGAAACACCATATATTTT. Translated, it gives CASTTGTGSSGNTIYF.

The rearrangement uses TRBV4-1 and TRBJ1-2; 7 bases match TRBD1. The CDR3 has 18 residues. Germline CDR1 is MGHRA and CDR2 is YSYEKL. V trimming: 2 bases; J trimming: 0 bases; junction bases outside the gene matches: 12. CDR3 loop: CASSQLETGRKTNYGYTF. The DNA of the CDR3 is TGCGCCAGCAGCCAATTAGAGACAGGGAGAAAAACTAACTATGGCTACACCTTC.

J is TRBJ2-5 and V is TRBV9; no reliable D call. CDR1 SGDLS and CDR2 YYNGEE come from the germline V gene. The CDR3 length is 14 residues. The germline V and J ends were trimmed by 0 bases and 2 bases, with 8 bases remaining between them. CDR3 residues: CASSVDFQQETQYF. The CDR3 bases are TGTGCCAGCAGCGTAGATTTCCAGCAAGAGACCCAGTACTTC.

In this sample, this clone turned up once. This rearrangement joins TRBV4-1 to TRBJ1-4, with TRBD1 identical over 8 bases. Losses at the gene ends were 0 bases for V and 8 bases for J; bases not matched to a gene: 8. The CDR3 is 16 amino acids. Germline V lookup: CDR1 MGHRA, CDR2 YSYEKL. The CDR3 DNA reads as TGCGCCAGCAGCCAAGAAAACAGGGGGGGGCGGGAAAAACTGTTTTTT. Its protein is CASSQENRGGREKLFF.

Written as DNA, the CDR3 is TGTGCCAGCAAGCAGGTTGGGAATGAGCAGTTCTTC. Encoded protein: CASKQVGNEQFF. The chain employs TRBV2 and TRBJ2-1; no clear D gene. V gave up 7 bases and J gave up 7 bases, with 11 bases separating them. There are 12 residues in the CDR3. The germline CDR1 and CDR2 sequences are SNHLY and FYNNEI.

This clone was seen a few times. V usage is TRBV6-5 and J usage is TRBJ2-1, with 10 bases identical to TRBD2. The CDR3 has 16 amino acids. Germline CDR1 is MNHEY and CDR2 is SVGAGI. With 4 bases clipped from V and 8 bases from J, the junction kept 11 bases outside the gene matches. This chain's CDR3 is CASSWTLAGGVDEQFF. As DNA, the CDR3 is TGTGCCAGCAGTTGGACCTTAGCGGGAGGAGTCGATGAGCAGTTCTTC.

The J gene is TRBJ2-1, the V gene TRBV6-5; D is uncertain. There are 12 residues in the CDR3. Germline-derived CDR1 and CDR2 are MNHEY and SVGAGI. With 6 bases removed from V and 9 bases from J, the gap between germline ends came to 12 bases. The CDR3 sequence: CASSSTWAEQFF. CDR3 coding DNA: TGTGCCAGCAGCTCAACTTGGGCTGAGCAGTTCTTC.

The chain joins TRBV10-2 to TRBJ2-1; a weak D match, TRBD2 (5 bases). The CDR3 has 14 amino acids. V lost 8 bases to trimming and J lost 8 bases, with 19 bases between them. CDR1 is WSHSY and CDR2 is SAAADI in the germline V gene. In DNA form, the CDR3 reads TGCGCCAGCGCCGGACTTCCCAGGCCTTATGAGCAGTTCTTC. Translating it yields CASAGLPRPYEQFF.

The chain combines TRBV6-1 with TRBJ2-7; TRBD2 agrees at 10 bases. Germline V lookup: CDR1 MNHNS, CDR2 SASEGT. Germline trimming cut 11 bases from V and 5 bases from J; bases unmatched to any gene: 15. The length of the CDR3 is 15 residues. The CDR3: CASRRPGLAFHEQYF. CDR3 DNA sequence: TGTGCCTCCCGGCGGCCGGGACTAGCGTTTCACGAGCAGTACTTC.

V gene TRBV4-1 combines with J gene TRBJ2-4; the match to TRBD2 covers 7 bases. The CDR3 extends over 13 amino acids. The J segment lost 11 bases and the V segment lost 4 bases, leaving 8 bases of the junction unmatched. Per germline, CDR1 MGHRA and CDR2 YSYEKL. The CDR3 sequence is CASSPLGTTLQYF. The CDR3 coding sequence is TGCGCCAGCAGCCCACTCGGGACTACTCTTCAGTACTTC.

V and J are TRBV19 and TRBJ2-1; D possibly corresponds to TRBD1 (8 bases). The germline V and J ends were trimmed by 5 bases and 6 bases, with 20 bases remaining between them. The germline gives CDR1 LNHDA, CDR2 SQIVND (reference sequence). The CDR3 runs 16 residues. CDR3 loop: CASSPIRTGRGNEQFF. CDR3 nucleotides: TGTGCCAGTAGTCCGATCCGGACAGGGAGGGGCAATGAGCAGTTCTTC.

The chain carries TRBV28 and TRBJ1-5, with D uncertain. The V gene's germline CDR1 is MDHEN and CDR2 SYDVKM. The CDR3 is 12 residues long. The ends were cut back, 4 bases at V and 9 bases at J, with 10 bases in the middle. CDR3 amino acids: CASSSGVGPQHF. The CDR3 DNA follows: TGTGCCAGCAGTTCCGGTGTCGGGCCCCAGCATTTT. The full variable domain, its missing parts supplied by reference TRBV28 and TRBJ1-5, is DVKVTQSSRYLVKRTGEKVFLECVQDMDHENMFWYRQDPGLGLRLIYFSYDVKMKEKGDIPEGYSVSREKKERFSLILESASTNQTSMYLCASSSGVGPQHFGDGTRLSIL.

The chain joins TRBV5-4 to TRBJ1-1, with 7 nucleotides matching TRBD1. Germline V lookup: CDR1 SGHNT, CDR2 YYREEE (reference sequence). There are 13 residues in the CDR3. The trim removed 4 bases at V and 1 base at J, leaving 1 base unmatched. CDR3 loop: CASSPGGNTEAFF. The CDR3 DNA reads TGTGCCAGCAGCCCAGGGGGGAACACTGAAGCTTTCTTT.

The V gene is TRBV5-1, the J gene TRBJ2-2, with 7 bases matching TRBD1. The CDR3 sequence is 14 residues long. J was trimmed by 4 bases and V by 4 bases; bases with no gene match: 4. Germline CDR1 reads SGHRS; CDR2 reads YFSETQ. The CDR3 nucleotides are TGCGCCAGCAGCGGGGGACAGATCACCGGGGAGCTGTTTTTT. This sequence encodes CASSGGQITGELFF.